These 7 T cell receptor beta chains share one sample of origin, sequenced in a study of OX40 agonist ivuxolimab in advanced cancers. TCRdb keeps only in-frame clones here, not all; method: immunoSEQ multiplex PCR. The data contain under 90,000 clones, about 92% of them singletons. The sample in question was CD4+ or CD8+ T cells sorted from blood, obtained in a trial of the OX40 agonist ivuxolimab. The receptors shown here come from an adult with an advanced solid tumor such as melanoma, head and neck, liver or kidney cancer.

The CDR3 reads CSVARLAGGETQYF. As DNA, the CDR3 is TGCAGCGTTGCTCGACTAGCGGGCGGAGAGACCCAGTACTTC. The chain combines TRBV29-1 with TRBJ2-5, with 10 bases fitting TRBD2. Losses at the gene ends were 4 bases for V and 4 bases for J; bases not matched to a gene: 6. Germline assignment: CDR1 SQVTM and CDR2 ANQGSEA. CDR3 size: 14 residues.

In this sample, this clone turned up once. CDR3 in amino acids: CASSLDGGPYEQYF. DNA of the CDR3: TGTGCCAGCAGTTTAGATGGGGGCCCCTACGAGCAGTACTTC. The rearrangement uses TRBV28 and TRBJ2-7; D possibly corresponds to TRBD1 (6 bases). The CDR3 spans 14 residues. Germline assignment: CDR1 MDHEN and CDR2 SYDVKM. V was trimmed by 2 bases and J by 2 bases, leaving 10 bases between them.

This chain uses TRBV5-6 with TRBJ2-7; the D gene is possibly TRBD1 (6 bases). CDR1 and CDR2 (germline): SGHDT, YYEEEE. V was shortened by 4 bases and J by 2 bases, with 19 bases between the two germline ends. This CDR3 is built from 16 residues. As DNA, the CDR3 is TGTGCCAGCAGCCCCAGATCTAACAGGGTCCCCTACGAGCAGTACTTC. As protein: CASSPRSNRVPYEQYF.

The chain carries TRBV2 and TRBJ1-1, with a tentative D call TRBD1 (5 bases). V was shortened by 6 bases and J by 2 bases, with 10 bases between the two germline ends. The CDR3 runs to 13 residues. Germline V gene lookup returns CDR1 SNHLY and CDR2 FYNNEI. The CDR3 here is CASRLTANTEAFF. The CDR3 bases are TGTGCCAGCAGATTGACAGCCAACACTGAAGCTTTCTTT.

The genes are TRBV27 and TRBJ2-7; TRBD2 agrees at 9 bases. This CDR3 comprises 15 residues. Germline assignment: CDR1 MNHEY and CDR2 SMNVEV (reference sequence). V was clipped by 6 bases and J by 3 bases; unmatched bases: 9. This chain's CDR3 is CASRQKLAGYYEQYF. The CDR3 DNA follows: TGTGCCAGCAGACAAAAGCTAGCGGGATACTACGAGCAGTACTTC.

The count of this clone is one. CDR3 in amino acids: CASSGQGYTEAFF. CDR3 nucleotides: TGTGCCAGCAGTGGACAGGGGTACACTGAAGCTTTCTTT. V gene TRBV25-1 combines with J gene TRBJ1-1; 8 nucleotides match TRBD1. CDR1 and CDR2 from the germline V gene are MGHDK and SYGVNS. Unmatched junction bases numbered 1, after V lost 4 bases and J lost 3 bases. The CDR3 has 13 residues.

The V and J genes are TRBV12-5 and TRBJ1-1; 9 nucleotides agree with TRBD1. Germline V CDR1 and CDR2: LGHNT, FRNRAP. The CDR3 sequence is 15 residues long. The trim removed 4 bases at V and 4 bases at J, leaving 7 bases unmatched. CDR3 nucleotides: TGTGCTAGTGGTTCACTACAGGGGGCTCTCACTGAAGCTTTCTTT. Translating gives CASGSLQGALTEAFF.